This T cell receptor (beta chain) was sequenced during a study of blood T cell repertoires in COVID-19. Study overall: Acute and convalescent COVID-19 samples came from the United States, Italy and Spain.

As handled by the study authors: Estimated nucleated cell counts came from reference gene primer amplification. Data came from immunoSEQ multiplex PCR; TCRdb stores just in-frame clones and leaves some out. V, J and clone size are taken as reported in that table, and D and trimming were inferred from the DNA itself. The data show roughly 250,000 clones, less than 85% seen once. The specimen sequenced was peripheral blood. The sequence derives from a woman aged 80 or over with active or convalescent COVID-19.

Here the CDR3 reads CASRRDNSGNTIYF. CDR3 bases: TGCGCCAGCAGGAGGGACAACTCTGGAAACACCATATATTTT. The J gene is TRBJ1-3, the V gene TRBV5-1, with TRBD1 as a possible D gene (6 bases). The CDR3 is 14 amino acids. V was pared by 5 bases and J by 0 bases, with 9 bases between. In germline, CDR1 is SGHRS, CDR2 YFSETQ.